Given below is one T cell receptor (beta chain) in context. No antigen is known for it. Measured with immunoSEQ multiplex PCR; TCRdb has only the in-frame clones, and not every one. The sample shows tens of thousands of clones, around 86% of them seen only once. These data originate in a study of stem cell transplantation in POMP-related autoinflammatory disease. Study-wide results and limits: In PRAID patients, the number of distinct TRB V-J gene pairings was restricted.

The germline V and J ends were trimmed by 4 bases and 5 bases, with 17 bases remaining between them. The CDR3 is 15 amino acids. Germline CDR1 ENHRY, CDR2 SYGVKD. The sequence was collected from a human donor with POMP-related autoinflammation and immune dysregulation (PRAID). Sequences were derived from CD4+ T cells from PBMCs, sampled before stem cell transplantation. This rearrangement joins TRBV10-3 to TRBJ2-5; D tentatively fits TRBD1 or TRBD2 (6 bases each). CDR3 nucleotides: TGTGCCATCAGTGTCAGCGTGGGGGGCCGGGAGACCCAGTACTTC. It is translated as CAISVSVGGRETQYF.